What follows describes a single TCR beta chain. The antigen this receptor binds is unknown. Base qualities were left out, and no much larger clone turns up one base away. The data belong to a study of OX40 agonist ivuxolimab in advanced cancers. Background for the entire study: The costimulatory receptor OX40 (CD134) was targeted by ivuxolimab, a fully human IgG2 agonistic monoclonal antibody. Intravenous ivuxolimab was administered to patients every 2 weeks at six dose levels: 0.01, 0.1, 0.3, 1.5, 3 and 10 mg/kg. Of the approximately 50 patients in dose escalation, around 20 had hepatocellular carcinoma, roughly 15 had melanoma, 9 had renal cell carcinoma and 9 had head and neck cancer. In the dose-escalation cohort, 82.7% of patients were male, and the mean age was around 60 years, with a range of roughly 20 to 79. Prior anti-PD-1, anti-PD-L1 or anti-CTLA-4 therapy was permitted, and checkpoint inhibitors had been received by about 36% of dose-escalation patients. Partial responses were achieved by three dose-escalation patients, of whom one had hepatocellular carcinoma and two had cutaneous melanoma. Peripheral TCRbeta sequencing was intended to test whether TCR sequence diversity was altered and clonal T-cell expansion was caused by ivuxolimab. The paper covers the monotherapy dose-escalation part of the phase I ivuxolimab trial, which included N ≈ 57 patients.

Study-wide conclusions, independent of this receptor: Low levels of normalized T-cell clonal expansion were also seen in some patients who did not respond. In the 0.1-3.0 mg/kg groups, partial responders were among the patients with the lowest normalized peripheral clonal expansion, particularly in CD8+ T cells. At doses from 0.1 to 3.0 mg/kg, clonal expansion was seen in both CD4+ and CD8+ blood T cells between baseline and week 6. After ivuxolimab, expanded clones were on average more numerous among CD8+ T cells than among CD4+ T cells. The antigen specificity of the peripheral T cells that underwent clonal expansion was not determined.

Patients with autoimmune disease history or receiving systemic immunosuppression were excluded from the trial. Peripheral blood for TCR sequencing was collected from all dose cohorts at baseline, on cycle 4 day 1, and on cycle 7 day 1. Samples were obtained from an open-label, multicenter, first-in-human phase I dose-escalation trial of ivuxolimab. The trial enrolled adults with locally advanced or metastatic head and neck squamous cell, hepatocellular, melanoma or renal cell carcinoma. Before TCR sequencing, CD4+ and CD8+ T cells were separately sorted from peripheral blood. To sequence the TCRbeta CDR3 region, genomic DNA was isolated from the sorted cells. TCRbeta CDR3 regions were sequenced using the immunoSEQ Assay. Entries here come from immuneACCESS through TCRdb and include only in-frame sequences with V and J called. Some clones fail to appear in such tables; in the studies checked, an unresolved V gene covers under half of the shortfall, and the cause of the remainder is unknown. Counted in this sample were fewer than 65,000 clones; 82% of them appeared once. Of the sample, about 3.7% is held by the ten largest clones.

For CDR1 and CDR2, the germline V gene lists SGHAT and FQNNGV. The CDR3 numbers 15 residues from cysteine through phenylalanine. The CDR3 DNA has 45 bases and is translated from base 1. V was cut back by 5 bases and J by 6 bases, leaving a gap of 18 bases between them. This receptor was identified in an adult with an advanced solid tumor such as melanoma, head and neck, liver or kidney cancer. Sequences were derived from CD4+ or CD8+ T cells sorted from blood, sampled in a trial of the OX40 agonist ivuxolimab. The chain is assembled from TRBV11-2 and TRBJ2-3; tentative D gene TRBD2, with 6 bases matching. Here the CDR3 is given as CASSQWGLGVDTQYF. The nucleotide sequence reads as follows: TGTGCCAGCAGCCAATGGGGACTGGGGGTGGATACGCAGTATTTT.